What follows are 22 T cell receptor beta chains derived from one specimen sequenced in a study of blood T cell repertoires in COVID-19. Clones were sequenced by immunoSEQ multiplex PCR, and TCRdb holds only the in-frame ones, with some missing. The table lists 400,000 or so clones, around 90% of them singletons, with 2% to 2.5% in the top ten. Sequenced: PBMCs or T cells enriched from blood (not recorded which). These receptors all stem from a woman aged 40 to 50 with acute COVID-19.

The rearrangement links TRBV7-8 to TRBJ2-5; tentatively, D is TRBD1 (5 bases). Trimming removed 1 base from V and 0 bases from J, with 6 bases in between. This CDR3 region has 14 residues. CDR1 and CDR2 (germline): SGHVS, FQNEAQ. The CDR3 reads CASSLGQYQETQYF. CDR3 DNA sequence: TGTGCCAGCAGCTTAGGACAGTACCAAGAGACCCAGTACTTC.

The chain joins TRBV20-1 to TRBJ2-3; 8 bases line up with TRBD2. Germline V gives CDR1 DFQATT, CDR2 SNEGSKA (reference sequence). The V gene end was trimmed by 3 bases and the J gene end by 3 bases; junction bases not matched to a gene: 5. The CDR3 runs 14 residues. In nucleotides, the CDR3 is TGCAGTGCTAGTCCCGGGGGGGTAACAGATACGCAGTATTTT. Amino acids: CSASPGGVTDTQYF.

The genes are TRBV27 and TRBJ1-1; 7 bases fit TRBD1. The CDR3 has 15 amino acids. Germline values: CDR1 MNHEY, CDR2 SMNVEV (reference sequence). The trim removed 5 bases at V and 8 bases at J, leaving 14 bases unmatched. The CDR3 loop reads CASSPFPGTELEAFF. In nucleotides, the CDR3 is TGTGCCAGCAGTCCATTTCCCGGGACAGAACTAGAAGCTTTCTTT.

In its sample, this clone was seen a few times. V is TRBV5-6 and J is TRBJ1-2, with TRBD1 matching 9 bases. Germline V gene data show CDR1 as SGHDT and CDR2 as YYEEEE. The CDR3 runs to 15 residues. J gave up 5 bases and V 4 bases, and 9 bases lay outside the gene matches. CDR3 sequence (DNA): TGTGCCAGCAGCCTGATCACCGGGACAGGGTATGGCTACACCTTC. Protein sequence: CASSLITGTGYGYTF.

The chain uses TRBV3-1 (or the pseudogene TRBV3-2) and TRBJ2-1; a possible D gene is TRBD1 (6 bases). The V end lost 0 bases, the J end lost 6 bases, and 12 bases lay between the germline ends. The germline V gene encodes CDR1 LGHDT and CDR2 YNNKEL (reference sequence). The CDR3 loop spans 15 amino acids. The CDR3 loop reads CASSQDRGFRNEQFF. Written as DNA, the CDR3 is TGTGCCAGCAGCCAAGATAGGGGGTTCCGCAATGAGCAGTTCTTC.

The V and J genes are TRBV29-1 and TRBJ1-4; unclear D gene. CDR1 and CDR2 (germline): SQVTM, ANQGSEA. V gave up 1 base and J gave up 7 bases, with 10 bases separating them. This CDR3 has 13 amino acids. The CDR3 region has the DNA TGCAGCGTTGAAGCTGGGGAGGGTGAAAAACTGTTTTTT. Translation gives CSVEAGEGEKLFF.

The V call is TRBV5-1, the J call TRBJ1-6; 7 bases line up with TRBD1. This CDR3 comprises 15 residues. V shed 4 bases and J 10 bases; nucleotides not matched to a gene: 11. The germline V gene encodes CDR1 SGHRS and CDR2 YFSETQ. DNA for the CDR3: TGCGCCAGCAGCGACCCGACAGGGATAGGATCACCCCTCCACTTT. It codes for CASSDPTGIGSPLHF. The full variable domain, its missing parts supplied by reference TRBV5-1 and TRBJ1-6, is KAGVTQTPRYLIKTRGQQVTLSCSPISGHRSVSWYQQTPGQGLQFLFEYFSETQRNKGNFPGRFSGRQFSNSRSEMNVSTLELGDSALYLCASSDPTGIGSPLHFGNGTRLTVT.

V gene TRBV3-1 (or the pseudogene TRBV3-2) combines with J gene TRBJ1-2; 7 positions agree with TRBD1. CDR1 and CDR2 (germline): LGHDT, YNNKEL (reference sequence). V shed 1 base and J 5 bases; nucleotides not matched to a gene: 1. CDR3 size: 13 residues. This CDR3 reads CASSQAGGYGYTF. The CDR3 nucleotides are TGTGCCAGCAGCCAAGCAGGGGGGTATGGCTACACCTTC.

V is TRBV5-1 and J is TRBJ2-2; D is possibly TRBD1 (5 bases). CDR3 length equals 15 residues. Germline lookup yields CDR1 SGHRS and CDR2 YFSETQ. V lost 0 bases and J 3 bases, leaving 9 bases between the germline ends. This CDR3 reads CASSLGGTYTGELFF. The CDR3 DNA is TGCGCCAGCAGCTTGGGGGGCACTTACACCGGGGAGCTGTTTTTT.

The CDR3, as DNA: TGTGCCTGGACAGGGTTCGGGGCCAACGTCCTGACTTTC. This encodes CAWTGFGANVLTF. The rearrangement uses TRBV30 and TRBJ2-6; D is possibly TRBD1 (5 bases). Trimming took 4 bases from V and 4 from J, leaving 8 bases between them. CDR1 and CDR2 (germline): GTSNPN, SVGIG (reference sequence). This CDR3 has 13 residues.

This clone was seen once. The chain combines TRBV19 with TRBJ1-5; 10 nucleotides align to TRBD1. The CDR3 runs to 15 residues. The V and J ends lost 3 bases and 7 bases, in that order; junction bases with no gene match: 6. Germline CDR1 LNHDA, CDR2 SQIVND (reference sequence). CDR3 nucleotide sequence: TGTGCCAGTAGTATTGGGACAGGGGTACACCAGCCCCAGCATTTT. Its translation: CASSIGTGVHQPQHF.

The chain joins TRBV4-2 to TRBJ2-5; 11 bases align to TRBD2. The CDR3 spans 16 residues. Trimming cost V 0 bases and J 4 bases; bases outside gene matches: 4. Germline V lookup: CDR1 LGHNA, CDR2 YNFKEQ. CDR3 amino acids: CASSQDSGGAAETQYF. For the CDR3, the DNA is TGTGCCAGCAGCCAAGATAGCGGGGGGGCCGCAGAGACCCAGTACTTC.

The chain employs TRBV3-1 (or the pseudogene TRBV3-2) and TRBJ2-2, with D tentatively TRBD2 (5 bases). The CDR3 consists of 17 residues. The V end lost 0 bases, the J end lost 4 bases, and 15 bases lay between the germline ends. Germline lookup yields CDR1 LGHDT and CDR2 YNNKEL (reference sequence). The CDR3 protein is CASSQDGARRVTGELFF. The CDR3 coding sequence is TGTGCCAGCAGCCAAGATGGCGCAAGGCGGGTCACCGGGGAGCTGTTTTTT.

V and J are TRBV30 and TRBJ1-2; D gene uncertain. Trimming pared 0 bases from V and 6 bases from J, leaving 14 bases between. CDR1 and CDR2 (germline): GTSNPN, SVGIG (reference sequence). This CDR3 region has 14 residues. The CDR3, as DNA: TGTGCCTGGAGTGTAGGGAGGGATGTACATGGCTACACCTTC. Protein: CAWSVGRDVHGYTF.

The V and J genes are TRBV5-1 and TRBJ2-5; the D gene is possibly TRBD1 (5 bases). This CDR3 is 13 amino acids long. V was cut by 3 bases and J by 4 bases, with 10 bases left in between. Per the germline V gene, CDR1 is SGHRS and CDR2 is YFSETQ. In nucleotides, the CDR3 is TGCGCCAGCAGCTATTCAGGGCCAGAGACCCAGTACTTC. It codes for CASSYSGPETQYF.

The rearrangement links TRBV7-9 to TRBJ1-1; TRBD1 matches 10 bases. In germline, CDR1 is SEHNR, CDR2 FQNEAQ (reference sequence). With 8 bases clipped from V and 4 bases from J, the junction kept 7 bases outside the gene matches. The CDR3 consists of 14 residues. CDR3 region: CASGTGTGVTEAFF. The CDR3 region has the DNA TGTGCCAGCGGAACCGGGACAGGGGTCACTGAAGCTTTCTTT.

This sequence joins TRBV19 and TRBJ1-1; D uncertain. CDR3 size: 12 residues. Germline V CDR1 and CDR2: LNHDA, SQIVND (reference sequence). V lost 5 bases, J lost 6 bases, and 10 bases lay in between. CDR3 sequence reads: CASSSSVAEAFF. The DNA of the CDR3 is TGTGCCAGTAGTTCCTCAGTCGCTGAAGCTTTCTTT.

This clone was counted once. The chain carries TRBV2 and TRBJ2-3, with 7 bases fitting TRBD2. CDR1 is SNHLY and CDR2 is FYNNEI in the germline V gene. V lost 5 bases and J lost 1; bases outside the gene matches: 0. This CDR3 is built from 13 residues. The CDR3 region is CASSRGGTDTQYF. The CDR3 bases are TGTGCCAGCAGTCGGGGGGGCACAGATACGCAGTATTTT.

V and J are TRBV5-1 and TRBJ2-7; 9 bases agree with TRBD1. The V gene end was trimmed by 2 bases and the J gene end by 0 bases; junction bases not matched to a gene: 3. Germline values: CDR1 SGHRS, CDR2 YFSETQ. There are 15 residues in the CDR3. This CDR3 reads CASSLTGGFSYEQYF. Here the CDR3 DNA reads TGCGCCAGCAGCTTAACAGGGGGCTTCTCCTACGAGCAGTACTTC.

The J gene is TRBJ2-3, the V gene TRBV4-2, with a possible D match to TRBD1 (8 bases). The V end was cut by 1 base, the J end by 5 bases, with 13 bases between. The CDR3 sequence is 15 residues long. Looked up from germline, CDR1 is LGHNA and CDR2 is YNFKEQ. The CDR3 loop reads CASSQVQGGVDTQYF. The DNA of the CDR3 is TGTGCCAGCAGCCAAGTACAGGGGGGGGTAGATACGCAGTATTTT.

The rearrangement links TRBV27 to TRBJ1-2; 11 nucleotides match TRBD1. The CDR3 is made up of 18 amino acids. Germline V CDR1 and CDR2: MNHEY, SMNVEV (reference sequence). With V trimmed by 4 bases and J by 7 bases, 17 bases remained unmatched. CDR3 sequence: CASSSQAGTGGNWFGYTF. The CDR3 DNA is TGTGCCAGCAGTTCTCAGGCTGGGACAGGGGGGAATTGGTTTGGCTACACCTTC.

V usage is TRBV2 and J usage is TRBJ1-6, with D unresolved. Germline loops: CDR1 SNHLY, CDR2 FYNNEI. Trimming left V 3 bases short and J 9 bases short, with 3 bases between. This CDR3 has 11 amino acids. DNA of the CDR3: TGTGCCAGCAGTGAGCGTTCACCCCTCCACTTT. Translation: CASSERSPLHF.